This is a list of T cell receptor beta chains from one sample in a study of blood T cell repertoires in COVID-19. Measured with immunoSEQ multiplex PCR; TCRdb has only the in-frame clones, and not every one. The repertoire holds tens of thousands of clones, with 80% to 90% as singletons. Sequencing was performed on peripheral blood. These receptors originate from a human donor in a cohort sampled during active COVID-19. The CDR3 runs from the conserved cysteine through the conserved F or W. Not all rows give a size; the values are once, few, many and, for expanded clones, a class.

clone_size	v_call	j_call	cdr3_aa
NA	TRBV27	TRBJ2-1	CASSLDRSPYNEQFF
NA	TRBV11-2	TRBJ2-7	CASSLGGTGTFGQYF
few	TRBV7-9	TRBJ1-4	CASSLEQGAYEKLFF
NA	TRBV2	TRBJ2-7	CASSGTAREQYF
NA	TRBV12-3/TRBV12-4	TRBJ2-1	CASSRGQQYEQFF
NA	TRBV5-5	TRBJ1-1	CASSLAPTLPMNTEAFF
NA	TRBV27	TRBJ2-1	CASSAPGSAKNEQFF
NA	TRBV5-1	TRBJ2-7	CASTKKQPEVDEQYF
NA	TRBV2	TRBJ1-5	CASSDGENQPQHF
NA	TRBV19	TRBJ2-7	CATSQGADEQYF
NA	TRBV7-2	TRBJ1-2	CASSSPRSYGYTF
NA	TRBV13	TRBJ2-5	CASSRGLRETQYF
NA	TRBV6-1	TRBJ2-1	CASSETTGTSGARRYNEQFF
NA	TRBV5-1	TRBJ2-6	CASSLDDRGSGSGANVLTF
NA	TRBV3-1/TRBV3-2	TRBJ1-2	CASSPTGMDYGYTF
few	TRBV28	TRBJ2-7	CASSLWGREQYF
NA	TRBV7-9	TRBJ2-7	CASSSVSGRADEQYF
NA	TRBV5-4	TRBJ2-6	CASSLGRGSSGANVLTF
NA	TRBV4-2	TRBJ1-1	CASSQGMAMNTEAFF
few	TRBV19	TRBJ1-3	CASSTGTNSGNTIYF
NA	TRBV19	TRBJ2-1	CASSIIPSPLNEQFF
NA	TRBV5-5	TRBJ2-7	CASSLTQGFGYEQYF
once	TRBV27	TRBJ2-7	CASSLSGTGGYEQYF
NA	TRBV7-6	TRBJ1-2	CASSLQGPYGYTF
NA	TRBV6-5	TRBJ1-6	CASRPWQGKSPLHF
NA	TRBV5-6	TRBJ1-1	CASSFQNTEAFF
NA	TRBV27	TRBJ2-7	CASTPQGLSYEQYF
NA	TRBV28	TRBJ2-1	CASRLLAGGANEQFF
once	TRBV5-5	TRBJ1-2	CASSFHPTDSNYGYTF
NA	TRBV7-9	TRBJ1-1	CASSLQGSYTEAFF
once	TRBV4-3	TRBJ2-7	CASSQVPISEQYF
NA	TRBV5-1	TRBJ1-1	CASSLQVTENTEAFF
NA	TRBV20-1	TRBJ2-5	CSASLALASSRETQYF
NA	TRBV4-2	TRBJ1-1	CASSQPRGGAEAFF
few	TRBV6-1	TRBJ2-7	CASSESADRPSYEQYF
NA	TRBV2	TRBJ2-1	CASSDLGLAGGSYNEQFF
NA	TRBV5-4	TRBJ1-2	CASSLGQIYGYTF
NA	TRBV7-8	TRBJ1-1	CASSLGLGLMNTEAFF
NA	TRBV6-6	TRBJ1-5	CASIPTGKNQPQHF
NA	TRBV5-1	TRBJ2-2	CASSGQGTTGELFF
once	TRBV3-1/TRBV3-2	TRBJ2-7	CASSQGTSGSYEQYF
once	TRBV4-3	TRBJ1-2	CASSQDPVGPRDYGYTF
NA	TRBV7-9	TRBJ2-7	CASSPPGGSWEQYF
NA	TRBV5-1	TRBJ2-7	CASSFRRGGLDEQYF
NA	TRBV5-1	TRBJ2-7	CASSAVAGVRYEQYF
NA	TRBV7-2	TRBJ2-6	CASSLWVSAPGANVLTF
few	TRBV3-1/TRBV3-2	TRBJ1-5	CASSPQTGGQPQHF
NA	TRBV27	TRBJ2-1	CASSPGLAYNEQFF
few	TRBV4-1	TRBJ1-6	CASSQEEGDRVSPLHF